A single T cell receptor (beta chain) is shown here with its context. This specimen belongs to a study of technical replicates of blood from several donors. The assay was immunoSEQ multiplex PCR, and TCRdb's table has in-frame clones only and misses some. Altogether some 71,000 clones are present, around 97% being singletons, with the ten largest covering 0.25% to 0.3%. The sequenced sample consisted of T cells isolated from PBMCs. This receptor was taken from a human donor in good health.

CDR3 sequence: CASSRQGAYEQYF. The CDR3 DNA follows: TGTGCCAGCAGTAGACAGGGGGCCTACGAGCAGTACTTC. The gene calls are TRBV28 and TRBJ2-7; TRBD1 matches at 9 bases. The J segment lost 2 bases and the V segment lost 5 bases, leaving 1 base of the junction unmatched. This CDR3 is 13 amino acids long. Germline V CDR1 and CDR2: MDHEN, SYDVKM.